Listed below are T cell receptor beta chains from one sample, sequenced in a study of T cells after yellow fever vaccination. TCRdb reprocessed the 5' RACE reads with MiXCR, giving one entry per CDR3 protein. Here the sample spans hundreds of thousands of distinct CDR3 sequences, 9% to 15% being singletons. The source material was PBMCs, sampled on the day of the yellow fever booster vaccination. The receptors stem from a man aged 25-45 years who received the YFV17D yellow fever vaccine. Each CDR3 is given with its conserved first and last residue. Where a row states a size, it is once, few, many or the class of an expanded clone; other rows omit it.

14	TRBV29-1	TRBJ2-7	-	CSVERAGGQNEQYF
15	TRBV7-6	TRBJ2-3	-	CASSLAADFPDTQYF
14	TRBV10-3	TRBJ1-2	-	CAIRRGTGLDGYTF
11	TRBV14	TRBJ2-5	few	CASSQHWTQYF
17	TRBV19	TRBJ2-7	few	CASSIDRYTPGLSEQYF
12	TRBV7-2	TRBJ2-7	many	CASAVDMGEQYF
12	TRBV7-2	TRBJ1-2	-	CASSLWTSGYTF
15	TRBV12-3/TRBV12-4	TRBJ2-7	few	CASSPPGQGNYEQYF
13	TRBV7-2	TRBJ2-3	many	CASSSDLEDTQYF
16	TRBV20-1	TRBJ2-7	few	CSAVTGTSGRVGEQYF
13	TRBV30	TRBJ1-4	few	CAWAGQPGGELFF
15	TRBV7-2	TRBJ1-3	-	CASSSGQPSGNTIYF
13	TRBV5-1	TRBJ1-2	-	CASSAWDTWGYTF
15	TRBV20-1	TRBJ2-7	few	CSARARDALSYEQYF
14	TRBV5-4	TRBJ2-2	few	CASSLAWNTGELFF
14	TRBV29-1	TRBJ2-3	few	CSVAGRLSTDTQYF
15	TRBV7-2	TRBJ2-7	-	CASSFLAGLSYEQYF
15	TRBV5-4	TRBJ2-7	-	CASSFGGRISYEQYF
15	TRBV20-1	TRBJ2-3	few	CSARDSGTSRDTQYF
15	TRBV5-4	TRBJ2-1	few	CASSFRQGFYNEQFF
14	TRBV20-1	TRBJ2-3	-	CSARPLEGTDTQYF
15	TRBV20-1	TRBJ1-5	-	CSARSAGGGNQPQHF
15	TRBV5-4	TRBJ2-1	few	CASSLNTRSYNEQFF
15	TRBV6-2/TRBV6-3	TRBJ2-1	few	CASRPGTSGSVEQFF
16	TRBV7-9	TRBJ2-7	-	CASSSQLAGGPYEQYF
16	TRBV7-9	TRBJ2-2	many	CASSLVAGLNTGELFF
13	TRBV24-1	TRBJ2-7	few	CATSDQWEQGQYF
15	TRBV19	TRBJ1-2	few	CASRDRDRASYGYTF
15	TRBV11-2	TRBJ1-2	few	CASSLEAGTLDGYTF
14	TRBV11-2	TRBJ2-3	-	CASRRAGTKDTQYF
14	TRBV20-1	TRBJ2-1	-	CSALAGANDNEQFF
13	TRBV20-1	TRBJ2-1	-	CSASASGYNEQFF
12	TRBV5-1	TRBJ2-1	many	CASSLEWGEQFF
17	TRBV18	TRBJ2-5	few	CASSPVLGQGARETQYF
14	TRBV6-2/TRBV6-3	TRBJ1-6	few	CASSLGLENSPLHF
12	TRBV6-2/TRBV6-3	TRBJ2-7	many	CASHPGTYEQYF
14	TRBV7-9	TRBJ2-3	few	CASSFLGFTDTQYF
12	TRBV7-2	TRBJ2-7	few	CASTPGKGEQYF
13	TRBV7-2	TRBJ2-1	few	CASSVQRYNEQFF
16	TRBV28	TRBJ2-5	few	CASRNQKSGRVETQYF
12	TRBV2	TRBJ2-1	few	CASSEARNEQFF
14	TRBV6-5	TRBJ1-1	few	CASSYSPGVTEAFF
16	TRBV5-1	TRBJ2-3	-	CASSLGIVSGTDTQYF